This TCR beta chain came from a study of control samples from healthy donors and cancer patients. Here immunoSEQ multiplex PCR was the method, and the copy in TCRdb shows in-frame clones only, minus some. The sample carries 150,000 or so clones, about 90% recorded once. CDR3 length: 16 amino acids. V was shortened by 6 bases and J by 3 bases, with 18 bases between the two germline ends. Germline V gives CDR1 LNHDA, CDR2 SQIVND (reference sequence). The clonotype comes from a young man in good health. The V and J genes are TRBV19 and TRBJ2-4; D possibly corresponds to TRBD1 (6 bases). Sequences were obtained from blood. CDR3 sequence: CASSHIQGVGKNIQYF. The CDR3 DNA follows: TGTGCCAGTAGCCATATACAGGGTGTTGGCAAAAACATTCAGTACTTC.